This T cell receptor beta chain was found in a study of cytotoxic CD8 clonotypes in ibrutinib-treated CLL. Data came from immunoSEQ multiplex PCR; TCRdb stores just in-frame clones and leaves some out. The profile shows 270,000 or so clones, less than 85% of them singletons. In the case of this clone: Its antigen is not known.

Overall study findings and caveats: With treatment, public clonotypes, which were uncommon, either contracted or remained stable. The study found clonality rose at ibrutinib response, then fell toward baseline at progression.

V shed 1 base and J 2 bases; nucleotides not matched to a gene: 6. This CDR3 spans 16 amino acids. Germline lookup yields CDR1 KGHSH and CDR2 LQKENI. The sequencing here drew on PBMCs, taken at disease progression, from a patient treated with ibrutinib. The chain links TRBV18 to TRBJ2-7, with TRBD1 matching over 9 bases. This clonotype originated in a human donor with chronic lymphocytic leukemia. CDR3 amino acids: CASSPRGTGQPYEQYF. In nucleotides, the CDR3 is TGTGCCAGCTCACCACGCGGGACAGGGCAACCCTACGAGCAGTACTTC. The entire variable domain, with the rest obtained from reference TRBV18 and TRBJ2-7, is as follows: NAGVMQNPRHLVRRRGQEARLRCSPMKGHSHVYWYRQLPEEGLKFMVYLQKENIIDESGMPKERFSAEFPKEGPSILRIQQVVRGDSAAYFCASSPRGTGQPYEQYFGPGTRLTVT.